Listed here are 16 T cell receptor beta chains from one sample, sequenced in a study of graft-versus-host responses after intestinal transplantation. Their antigens remain unidentified. Libraries were prepared by immunoSEQ multiplex PCR; TCRdb keeps only in-frame clonotypes and omits some of them. The sample lists about 130,000 clones, about nine tenths seen once, with roughly 0.19% in the top ten. The sample in question was unstimulated CD4+ T cells sorted from spleen or lymph node cells, obtained before intestinal transplant. Source of these receptors: a human donor who received an intestinal transplant.

The chain is built from TRBV14 and TRBJ2-7; TRBD1 matches 7 bases. Per the germline V gene, CDR1 is SGHDN and CDR2 is FVKESK. Trimming took 2 bases from V and 11 from J; bases not matched to a gene: 9. There are 13 residues in the CDR3. The CDR3 is CASSQFDRATEYF. The CDR3 DNA follows: TGTGCCAGCAGCCAATTTGACAGGGCTACCGAGTACTTC. Drawing the rest from reference TRBV14 and TRBJ2-7, the complete variable domain is EAGVTQFPSHSVIEKGQTVTLRCDPISGHDNLYWYRRVMGKEIKFLLHFVKESKQDESGMPNNRFLAERTGGTYSTLKVQPAELEDSGVYFCASSQFDRATEYFGPGTRLTVT.

The table lists this clone with a few counts. DNA of the CDR3: TGTGCCAGCAGCGTAGAGGGGGGTCGCATGAACACTGAAGCTTTCTTT. Translated: CASSVEGGRMNTEAFF. The rearrangement joins TRBV9 to TRBJ1-1, with a weak D call TRBD1 (6 bases). Germline lookup yields CDR1 SGDLS and CDR2 YYNGEE. Trimming removed 0 bases from V and 0 bases from J, with 12 bases in between. CDR3 size: 16 residues.

This clone came up once. The chain has TRBV6-1 and TRBJ1-1; D not certain. Germline V CDR1 and CDR2: MNHNS, SASEGT. CDR3 length: 11 amino acids. CDR3 sequence: CASQRNTEAFF. For the CDR3, the DNA is TGTGCTTCTCAGCGGAACACTGAAGCTTTCTTT.

J is TRBJ2-3 and V is TRBV11-2; 7 positions match TRBD1. V shed 4 bases and J 1 base; nucleotides not matched to a gene: 8. The germline CDR1 and CDR2 sequences are SGHAT and FQNNGV. The CDR3 has 16 amino acids. This CDR3 reads CASSSISGGGTDTQYF. The CDR3 nucleotides are TGTGCCAGCAGCTCTATATCAGGGGGAGGCACAGATACGCAGTATTTT.

This clone was seen once. The chain couples TRBV5-1 to TRBJ2-5, with D unclear. There are 14 residues in the CDR3. Looked up from germline, CDR1 is SGHRS and CDR2 is YFSETQ. With 0 bases removed from V and 2 bases from J, the gap between germline ends came to 8 bases. CDR3 in DNA: TGCGCCAGCAGCTTGGTGGTGGGTCAAGAGACCCAGTACTTC. Protein: CASSLVVGQETQYF.

The chain couples TRBV2 to TRBJ2-7; no definite D call. Trimming took off 6 bases at V and 0 bases at J, with 18 bases between the two ends. The germline gives CDR1 SNHLY, CDR2 FYNNEI. This CDR3 spans 16 amino acids. In nucleotides, the CDR3 is TGTGCCAGCAGGGGTGGTTCGCGGCCGAGCTCCTACGAGCAGTACTTC. Amino acid sequence: CASRGGSRPSSYEQYF.

V is TRBV6-5 and J is TRBJ2-7; possibly TRBD2 for D (6 bases). The V and J ends lost 2 bases and 1 base respectively, with 12 bases between them. Germline V gene data show CDR1 as MNHEY and CDR2 as SVGAGI. This CDR3 is 15 amino acids long. CDR3 protein: CASSYGLARSYEQYF. The CDR3 bases are TGTGCCAGCAGTTACGGGCTAGCGAGGTCCTACGAGCAGTACTTC.

The chain carries TRBV4-1 and TRBJ2-5, with D possibly being TRBD1 (6 bases). CDR3 size: 14 residues. Deletions cut 2 bases from V and 5 bases from J, with 12 bases between. CDR1 MGHRA and CDR2 YSYEKL come from the germline V gene. CDR3 coding DNA: TGCGCCAGCAGCCAACCACAGGGTTTGGAGACCCAGTACTTC. The encoded protein is CASSQPQGLETQYF.

Regarding this clone: Since no conserved phenylalanine or tryptophan closes the CDR3, a read error is the likely cause. The DNA is left out, because the CDR3 cannot be placed on it with certainty; the CDR3 is given as TCRdb lists it. The J gene is TRBJ1-1, the V gene TRBV28; TRBD1 was called by the table and not checked on the DNA. A total of 16 residues make up the CDR3, ends included. Germline V CDR1 and CDR2: MDHEN, SYDVKM. CDR3 in amino acids: CASSLGGTGGDTEAFS.

The rearrangement joins TRBV30 to TRBJ2-1; 9 bases are shared with TRBD2. CDR1 and CDR2 from the germline V gene are GTSNPN and SVGIG (reference sequence). This CDR3 spans 16 amino acids. With V trimmed by 0 bases and J by 7 bases, 10 bases remained unmatched. DNA of the CDR3: TGTGCCTGGAGTGTGAAACTAGCGGGTAGGGGGAATGAGCAGTTCTTC. Protein product: CAWSVKLAGRGNEQFF.

The chain employs TRBV5-1 and TRBJ2-3; D tentatively reads TRBD1 or TRBD2 (5 bases each). The germline CDR1 and CDR2 sequences are SGHRS and YFSETQ. The ends were cut back, 8 bases at V and 3 bases at J, with 16 bases in the middle. The CDR3 sequence is 14 residues long. In nucleotides, the CDR3 is TGCGCCAGTGGCCAGGGACGCCTTACAGATACGCAGTATTTT. This translates into CASGQGRLTDTQYF.

The chain has TRBV28 and TRBJ1-1, with 9 bases fitting TRBD1. The CDR3 consists of 14 residues. Losses at the gene ends were 11 bases for V and 0 bases for J; bases not matched to a gene: 7. CDR1 and CDR2 from the germline V gene are MDHEN and SYDVKM. Here the CDR3 reads CAGQGTRVNTEAFF. The DNA for the CDR3 is TGTGCCGGACAGGGGACTAGGGTGAACACTGAAGCTTTCTTT.

The chain joins TRBV5-1 to TRBJ2-5; D gene uncertain. V dropped 0 bases and J dropped 0 bases, with 6 bases sitting between them. Germline V gene lookup returns CDR1 SGHRS and CDR2 YFSETQ. The length of the CDR3 is 14 residues. The CDR3 DNA reads TGCGCCAGCAGCTTGGTACAGTACCAAGAGACCCAGTACTTC. It is translated as CASSLVQYQETQYF.

This chain connects TRBV2 to TRBJ1-5; TRBD1 aligns across 10 bases. Germline V gene sequence: CDR1 SNHLY, CDR2 FYNNEI. The J segment lost 9 bases and the V segment lost 4 bases, leaving 6 bases of the junction unmatched. CDR3 length equals 14 residues. This CDR3 reads CASSVDRGPGPQHF. DNA for the CDR3: TGTGCCAGCAGTGTTGACAGGGGGCCAGGGCCCCAGCATTTT. The variable domain in full, with the rest retrieved from reference TRBV2 and TRBJ1-5, is EPEVTQTPSHQVTQMGQEVILRCVPISNHLYFYWYRQILGQKVEFLVSFYNNEISEKSEIFDDQFSVERPDGSNFTLKIRSTKLEDSAMYFCASSVDRGPGPQHFGDGTRLSIL.

The chain employs TRBV28 and TRBJ1-4; D unresolved. V lost 2 bases and J 15 bases, leaving 13 bases between the germline ends. This CDR3 comprises 12 residues. Germline loops: CDR1 MDHEN, CDR2 SYDVKM. The CDR3 sequence: CASSLGTGLVFF. The CDR3 DNA reads as TGTGCCAGCAGTTTAGGAACCGGGCTCGTGTTTTTT.

The chain employs TRBV30 and TRBJ1-5; possibly TRBD1 for D (5 bases). CDR1 is GTSNPN, CDR2 SVGIG, per germline (reference sequence). This CDR3 spans 12 amino acids. V was trimmed by 2 bases and J by 10 bases, leaving 12 bases between them. As DNA, the CDR3 is TGTGCCTGGAGTCCTGGGGGTCCCCCCCAGCATTTT. Its translation is CAWSPGGPPQHF. The full variable domain, its missing parts supplied by reference TRBV30 and TRBJ1-5, is SQTIHQWPATLVQPVGSPLSLECTVEGTSNPNLYWYRQAAGRGLQLLFYSVGIGQISSEVPQNLSASRPQDRQFILSSKKLLLSDSGFYLCAWSPGGPPQHFGDGTRLSIL.